This T cell receptor beta chain was retrieved from a study of neurological immune-mediated disorders. General study points: Subjects shared no identical expanded-clone CDR3 amino acid sequences, suggesting private TCR-beta repertoires in all groups.

Germline-derived CDR1 and CDR2 are SGHKS and YYEKEE (reference sequence). The CDR3 loop spans 15 amino acids. With 2 bases removed from V and 3 bases from J, the gap between germline ends came to 15 bases. There are many counts of this clonotype. Its antigen is unidentified. A 10-nucleotide random UMI tagged transcripts in template-switch 5'RACE cDNA synthesis. In TCRdb, the 5' RACE reads were re-called with MiXCR into one record per CDR3 protein. The table has some 46,000 distinct CDR3 sequences, 10% seen once. The unsorted libraries were produced from 2 million PBMCs held at -80 C. This sequence was found in a man aged 65 to 85 with HTLV-1-associated myelopathy (HAM/TSP). This chain joins TRBV5-5 and TRBJ2-7; either TRBD1 or TRBD2 may supply D (7 bases each). The sequencing sample was made of PBMCs. The CDR3 nucleotides read TGTGCCAGCAGCTTTGACCCAGGGGGGGGCTACGAGCAGTACTTC. Protein sequence: CASSFDPGGGYEQYF.